This T cell receptor (beta chain) was obtained from a study of T-cell reconstitution after alpha-beta-depleted transplantation in children. General observations from the study: Alpha-beta T cells about two months after transplant reportedly derived from several hundred expanded graft clones. A year had passed since transplant, and T-cell counts and diversity by then came mostly from newly produced T cells. It was surviving recipient T cells and thymic progenitors that gave some patients high TCRbeta diversity at day 60.

Construction of the TCRbeta library involved unique molecular identifiers. TCRdb reanalysed the PCR reads using MiXCR and keeps one entry per CDR3 protein. The sample holds approximately 270,000 distinct CDR3 sequences; 24% are singletons and the top ten take about 5%. This clonotype has just a few counts. Its specificity is unknown. The ends were cut back, 1 base at V and 1 base at J, with 8 bases in the middle. CDR1 and CDR2 (germline): SGHTA, FQGNSA. This CDR3 is built from 15 residues. The chain joins TRBV7-2 to TRBJ1-5; D not certain. The receptor was isolated from a female patient aged 2 to 10 who had a stem cell transplant for congenital amegakaryocytic thrombocytopenia, so the T cells may come from the graft donor. The sample here was PBMCs, mostly from graft donor cells, taken 360 days after TCRalphabeta/CD19-depleted stem cell transplant. CDR3 sequence reads: CASSLGVQSNQPQHF. CDR3 nucleotide sequence: TGTGCCAGCAGCTTAGGCGTACAGAGCAATCAGCCCCAGCATTTT.